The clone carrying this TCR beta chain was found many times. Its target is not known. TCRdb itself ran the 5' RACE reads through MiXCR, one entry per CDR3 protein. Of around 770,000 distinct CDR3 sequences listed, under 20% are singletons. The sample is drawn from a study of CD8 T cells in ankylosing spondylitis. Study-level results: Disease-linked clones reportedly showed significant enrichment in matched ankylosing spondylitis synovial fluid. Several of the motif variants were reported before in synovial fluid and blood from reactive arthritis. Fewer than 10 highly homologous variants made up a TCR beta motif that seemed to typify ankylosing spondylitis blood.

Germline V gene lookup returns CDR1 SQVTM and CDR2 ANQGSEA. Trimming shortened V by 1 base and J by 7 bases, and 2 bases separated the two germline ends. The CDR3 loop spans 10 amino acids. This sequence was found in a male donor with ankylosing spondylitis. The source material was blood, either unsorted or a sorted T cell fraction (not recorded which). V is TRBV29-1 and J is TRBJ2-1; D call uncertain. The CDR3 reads CSVEGNEQFF. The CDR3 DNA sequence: TGCAGCGTTGAAGGGAATGAGCAGTTCTTC.